This T cell receptor beta chain was identified in a study of blood T cell repertoires in COVID-19. Across the study: The cDNA or gDNA used as material had been derived from T cells, B-cell-depleted T cells, or PBMCs.

Germline V gene data show CDR1 as KGHSH and CDR2 as LQKENI. The CDR3 totals 14 residues. The V end lost 0 bases, the J end lost 7 bases, and 12 bases lay between the germline ends. Assay used: immunoSEQ multiplex PCR; TCRdb lists only in-frame clones, some missing. The sample records about 180,000 clones, roughly nine tenths being singletons. The receptor was isolated from a man aged 18-30 years who had recovered from COVID-19. Source material: peripheral blood. V and J are TRBV18 and TRBJ1-1; D might be TRBD1 (5 bases). CDR3 in DNA: TGTGCCAGCTCACCACCATCAGGGATTGGTGAAGCTTTCTTT. Its translation: CASSPPSGIGEAFF.